This TCR beta chain stems from a study of blood T cell repertoires in COVID-19. The authors' processing: Estimated nucleated cell counts came from reference gene primer amplification. Clones were sequenced by immunoSEQ multiplex PCR, and TCRdb holds only the in-frame ones, with some missing. The V and J calls and clone size were taken over from that table, and D and trimming were inferred from the DNA. The sample yields 110,000 or so clones, just under 90% seen once. With 6 bases clipped from V and 6 bases from J, the junction kept 7 bases outside the gene matches. The CDR3 is made up of 13 amino acids. The V gene's germline CDR1 is MNHEY and CDR2 SMNVEV (reference sequence).

This receptor was identified in a woman aged 45-59 years with acute or convalescent COVID-19. The chain recombines TRBV27 with TRBJ1-1, with 7 bases matching TRBD1. Sequenced input: peripheral blood. CDR3 sequence: CASSITGVSEAFF. The CDR3 bases are TGTGCCAGCAGCATAACAGGGGTATCTGAAGCTTTCTTT.